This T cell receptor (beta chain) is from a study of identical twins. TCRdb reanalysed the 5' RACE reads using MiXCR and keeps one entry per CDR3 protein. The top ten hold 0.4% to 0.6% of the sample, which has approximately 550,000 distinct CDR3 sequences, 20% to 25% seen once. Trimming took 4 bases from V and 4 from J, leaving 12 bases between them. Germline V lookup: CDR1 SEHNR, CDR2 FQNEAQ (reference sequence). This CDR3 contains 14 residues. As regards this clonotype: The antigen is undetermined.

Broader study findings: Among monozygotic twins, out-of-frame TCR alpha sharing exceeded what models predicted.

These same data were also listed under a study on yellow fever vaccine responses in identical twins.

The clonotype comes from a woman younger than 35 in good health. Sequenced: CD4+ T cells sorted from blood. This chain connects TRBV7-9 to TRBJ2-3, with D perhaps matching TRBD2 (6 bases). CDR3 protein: CASSSPGLPDTQYF. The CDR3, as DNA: TGTGCCAGCAGCTCCCCGGGACTCCCAGATACGCAGTATTTT. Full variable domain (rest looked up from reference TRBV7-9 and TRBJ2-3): DTGVSQNPRHKITKRGQNVTFRCDPISEHNRLYWYRQTLGQGPEFLTYFQNEAQLEKSRLLSDRFSAERPKGSFSTLEIQRTEQGDSAMYLCASSSPGLPDTQYFGPGTRLTVL.